Listed below are T cell receptor beta chains from one sample, sequenced in a study of CD8 T cells in Susac syndrome. Each CDR3 protein is one row after TCRdb ran MiXCR on the immunoSEQ multiplex PCR reads. Altogether some 250,000 distinct CDR3 sequences are present, approximately 95% being singletons, with the ten largest covering under 0.12%. The sample comprised CD4+ T cells from PBMCs. Every receptor here comes from a human donor with Susac syndrome. Both conserved end residues are part of each CDR3. The D gene is left open where the match is weak. Some rows mark clone size as missing; the rest say once, few, many or name a class of expanded clone.

j_call cdr3_length clone_size d_call v_call cdr3_aa cdr3_nt
TRBJ2-7 14 . . TRBV29-1 CSVAPPEEYYEQYF TGCAGCGTTGCCCCCCCGGAGGAATACTACGAGCAGTACTTC
TRBJ2-2 15 . TRBD2 TRBV6-2/TRBV6-3 CASSYSRGSGRLSFF TGTGCCAGCAGTTACTCGAGGGGTAGCGGGCGGCTCTCTTTTTTT
TRBJ2-7 14 once . TRBV29-1 CSVGASASSYEQYF TGCAGCGTTGGGGCTAGCGCTAGCTCCTACGAGCAGTACTTC
TRBJ2-5 17 . TRBD1 TRBV30 CAWSVRGTGVKQETQYF TGTGCCTGGAGTGTAAGGGGGACAGGGGTGAAACAAGAGACCCAGTACTTC
TRBJ2-7 13 . . TRBV29-1 CSVELYGPYEQYF TGCAGCGTTGAGCTTTACGGGCCCTACGAGCAGTACTTC
TRBJ2-5 15 . TRBD1 TRBV28 CASTLMGQGSGTQYF TGTGCCAGCACCCTAATGGGACAGGGAAGCGGGACCCAGTACTTC
TRBJ2-1 14 . TRBD2 TRBV28 CASSLGLAGNEQFF TGTGCCAGCAGCCTGGGACTAGCTGGCAATGAGCAGTTCTTC
TRBJ2-3 15 . . TRBV29-1 CSVDTGIASTDTQYF TGCAGCGTTGATACGGGAATTGCTAGCACAGATACGCAGTATTTT
TRBJ2-3 16 once . TRBV28 CASSFPGGHSTDTQYF TGTGCCAGCAGTTTCCCCGGGGGCCATAGCACAGATACGCAGTATTTT
TRBJ1-5 14 . . TRBV5-1 CASSLGGVEQPQHF TGCGCCAGCAGCTTGGGTGGGGTTGAGCAGCCCCAGCATTTT
TRBJ2-1 14 once TRBD2 TRBV7-2 CASSHTSGTGEQFF TGTGCCAGCAGCCACACTAGCGGGACGGGTGAGCAGTTCTTC
TRBJ2-1 12 . TRBD2 TRBV28 CAAGVLDNEQFF TGTGCTGCGGGAGTTTTGGACAATGAGCAGTTCTTC
TRBJ2-3 13 . TRBD1 TRBV18 CASSGTEEDTQYF TGTGCCAGCTCCGGGACAGAGGAAGATACGCAGTATTTT
TRBJ2-1 12 . TRBD2 TRBV7-3 CASSWTSSEQFF TGTGCCAGCAGTTGGACTAGCTCTGAGCAGTTCTTC
TRBJ2-1 15 . TRBD2 TRBV4-1 CASSQGLAGRGEQFF TGCGCCAGCAGCCAGGGGCTAGCGGGAAGGGGTGAGCAGTTCTTC
TRBJ2-3 13 . . TRBV28 CASSWGGTDTQYF TGTGCCAGCAGTTGGGGGGGCACAGATACGCAGTATTTT
TRBJ1-2 15 . . TRBV18 CASSPDVGGWNGYTF TGTGCCAGCTCACCGGACGTGGGGGGATGGAATGGCTACACCTTC
TRBJ1-4 14 . . TRBV7-9 CASTSSQQGEKLFF TGTGCCAGCACCTCTAGTCAACAGGGTGAAAAACTGTTTTTT
TRBJ2-5 13 . . TRBV7-8 CASSPAFQVDQYF TGTGCCAGCAGCCCCGCGTTCCAAGTGGACCAGTACTTC
TRBJ2-7 13 . TRBD2 TRBV20-1 CSAETSGSYEQYF TGCAGTGCTGAGACTAGCGGGAGTTACGAGCAGTACTTC
TRBJ1-5 15 . . TRBV20-1 CSASSASRSNQPQHF TGCAGTGCTTCCTCGGCGTCCAGGAGCAATCAGCCCCAGCATTTT
TRBJ1-5 15 . TRBD1 TRBV7-6 CASSLAGQGFEPQHF TGTGCCAGCAGCTTAGCGGGACAGGGTTTTGAGCCCCAGCATTTT
TRBJ1-1 15 once TRBD1 TRBV29-1 CSARQGQSVGTEAFF TGCAGCGCGAGACAGGGACAGTCTGTTGGCACTGAAGCTTTCTTT
TRBJ2-3 15 once TRBD2 TRBV3-1 CASSLTSDSTDTQYF TGTGCCAGCAGCCTTACTAGCGATAGCACAGATACGCAGTATTTT
TRBJ1-5 16 . TRBD1 TRBV4-1 CASSQELQGARQPQHF TGCGCCAGCAGCCAAGAGTTACAGGGGGCACGACAGCCCCAGCATTTT
TRBJ2-3 16 . . TRBV7-8 CASSLQVSEGTDTQYF TGTGCCAGCAGCTTACAGGTATCCGAGGGCACAGATACGCAGTATTTT
TRBJ1-2 14 . . TRBV29-1 CSPVELGGDYGYTF TGCAGCCCAGTTGAGTTGGGAGGGGACTATGGCTACACCTTC